Listed below are T cell receptor beta chains from one sample, sequenced in a study of T cell repertoires in aging, cancer and after chemotherapy. MiXCR, applied by TCRdb to the multiplex PCR reads, yields one record per CDR3 protein. The sample lists under 8,500 distinct CDR3 sequences, around 33% occurring once. Sequenced sample: blood. All receptors derive from a human donor in good health. Both conserved end residues are part of each CDR3. The order of the fields is clone size, D gene, V gene, J gene, CDR3 DNA, CDR3 protein. The D gene is left open where the match is weak. Not all rows give a size; the values are once, few, many and, for expanded clones, a class.

abundance: medium-sized; d_gene: .; v_gene: TRBV30; j_gene: TRBJ2-1; CDR3nt: TGTGCCTGGAGTAGCAGCAATGAGCAGTTCTTC; CDR3aa: CAWSSSNEQFF
abundance: .; d_gene: .; v_gene: TRBV7-2; j_gene: TRBJ1-1; CDR3nt: TGTGCCAGCAGCCCGGGGGGGGGGTACTTAGCTTTCTTT; CDR3aa: CASSPGGGYLAFF
abundance: few; d_gene: .; v_gene: TRBV12-3/TRBV12-4; j_gene: TRBJ2-2; CDR3nt: TGTGCCAGCATCGCTATTGGTCAGCCGACCGGGGAGCTGTTTTTT; CDR3aa: CASIAIGQPTGELFF
abundance: .; d_gene: TRBD1; v_gene: TRBV12-3/TRBV12-4; j_gene: TRBJ1-6; CDR3nt: TGTGCCACCAAACAGGGGTGGAATTCACCCCTCCACTTT; CDR3aa: CATKQGWNSPLHF
abundance: .; d_gene: .; v_gene: TRBV7-3; j_gene: TRBJ2-3; CDR3nt: TGTGCCAGCAGCTTAAGGGGTCAGAGCACAGATACGCAGTATTTT; CDR3aa: CASSLRGQSTDTQYF
abundance: .; d_gene: TRBD2; v_gene: TRBV5-4; j_gene: TRBJ2-3; CDR3nt: TGCGCCAGCAGCCAAGAGACTAGCGGGGGGCAACCCACAGATACGCAGTATTTT; CDR3aa: CASSQETSGGQPTDTQYF
abundance: once; d_gene: .; v_gene: TRBV4-3; j_gene: TRBJ1-1; CDR3nt: TGCGCCAGCAGTCGAGGGGGGGCGAACACTGAAGCTTTCTTT; CDR3aa: CASSRGGANTEAFF
abundance: few; d_gene: .; v_gene: TRBV29-1; j_gene: TRBJ1-1; CDR3nt: TGCAGCGTTCGCAAGGGGGGGAACACTGAAGCTTTCTTT; CDR3aa: CSVRKGGNTEAFF
abundance: .; d_gene: .; v_gene: TRBV6-2/TRBV6-3; j_gene: TRBJ1-2; CDR3nt: TGTGCCAGCAGTTACGGGGCAGGGGAAGGCTACACCTTC; CDR3aa: CASSYGAGEGYTF
abundance: .; d_gene: TRBD2; v_gene: TRBV6-5; j_gene: TRBJ2-5; CDR3nt: TGTGCCAGCACCGTACTAGCGGGGGATGTAAAGACCCAGTACTTC; CDR3aa: CASTVLAGDVKTQYF
abundance: medium-sized; d_gene: TRBD1; v_gene: TRBV29-1; j_gene: TRBJ1-2; CDR3nt: TGCAGCGTTGACTGGGGACAGGGGCATGGCTACACCTTC; CDR3aa: CSVDWGQGHGYTF
abundance: few; d_gene: .; v_gene: TRBV19; j_gene: TRBJ2-7; CDR3nt: TGTGCCAGTAGTATAGGCAGGCTGGCAGCCTACGAGCAGTACTTC; CDR3aa: CASSIGRLAAYEQYF
abundance: .; d_gene: .; v_gene: TRBV27; j_gene: TRBJ1-1; CDR3nt: TGTGCCAGCAGGCTCTCTATGAACACTGAAGCTTTCTTT; CDR3aa: CASRLSMNTEAFF
abundance: .; d_gene: TRBD2; v_gene: TRBV5-4; j_gene: TRBJ2-3; CDR3nt: TGTGCCAGCAGCTTAGGCGGGGGTGGGCCAGATACGCAGTATTTT; CDR3aa: CASSLGGGGPDTQYF
abundance: .; d_gene: TRBD1; v_gene: TRBV6-2/TRBV6-3; j_gene: TRBJ1-5; CDR3nt: TGTGCCAGCAGTAAGACAGGGGTGAGTCAGCCCCAGCATTTT; CDR3aa: CASSKTGVSQPQHF
abundance: few; d_gene: TRBD2; v_gene: TRBV19; j_gene: TRBJ2-7; CDR3nt: TGTGCCAGTAGCCGCGGACTAGCGGGGGGCCTCTACGAGCAGTACTTC; CDR3aa: CASSRGLAGGLYEQYF
abundance: .; d_gene: TRBD1; v_gene: TRBV19; j_gene: TRBJ2-5; CDR3nt: TGTGCCAGTAGTATACTCACCGGGACAGGGAGTGAGACCCAGTACTTC; CDR3aa: CASSILTGTGSETQYF
abundance: .; d_gene: TRBD1; v_gene: TRBV5-1; j_gene: TRBJ2-1; CDR3nt: TGCGCCAGCAGCTTGGCGGGACAGGGGAATGAGCAGTTCTTC; CDR3aa: CASSLAGQGNEQFF
abundance: few; d_gene: .; v_gene: TRBV18; j_gene: TRBJ2-2; CDR3nt: TGTGCCAGCTCACCCCCCCGAAACACCGGGGAGCTGTTTTTT; CDR3aa: CASSPPRNTGELFF
abundance: .; d_gene: .; v_gene: TRBV7-6; j_gene: TRBJ2-3; CDR3nt: TGTGCCAGCAGCTTAGACGAGACAGATACGCAGTATTTT; CDR3aa: CASSLDETDTQYF
abundance: few; d_gene: TRBD2; v_gene: TRBV7-9; j_gene: TRBJ2-1; CDR3nt: TGTGCCAGCAGCTTGGCTAGCGGGGGCGATGAGCAGTTCTTC; CDR3aa: CASSLASGGDEQFF
abundance: .; d_gene: .; v_gene: TRBV19; j_gene: TRBJ2-1; CDR3nt: TGTGCCAGTTTCAGCGGGCTTGCAAGCCGGGGGTCCTACAATGAGCAGTTCTTC; CDR3aa: CASFSGLASRGSYNEQFF
abundance: .; d_gene: .; v_gene: TRBV30; j_gene: TRBJ1-6; CDR3nt: TGTGCCTGGAGTGGGGCAGAATATTCACCCCTCCACTTT; CDR3aa: CAWSGAEYSPLHF
abundance: once; d_gene: TRBD1; v_gene: TRBV7-7; j_gene: TRBJ2-1; CDR3nt: TGTGCTAGCAGCTCCGGGACAGGGGTCAATGAGCAGTTCTTC; CDR3aa: CASSSGTGVNEQFF
abundance: .; d_gene: .; v_gene: TRBV5-3; j_gene: TRBJ1-6; CDR3nt: TGTGCCAGAAGCTCCGGGGTATCTGGGAATTCACCCCTCCACTTT; CDR3aa: CARSSGVSGNSPLHF
abundance: .; d_gene: .; v_gene: TRBV7-2; j_gene: TRBJ2-1; CDR3nt: TGTGCCAGCAGATTCGACAGGAACTCCTACAATGAGCAGTTCTTC; CDR3aa: CASRFDRNSYNEQFF
abundance: few; d_gene: .; v_gene: TRBV5-4; j_gene: TRBJ1-6; CDR3nt: TGTGCCAGCAGCTTGGGACAAGGCTCCTATAATTCACCCCTCCACTTT; CDR3aa: CASSLGQGSYNSPLHF
abundance: .; d_gene: .; v_gene: TRBV7-9; j_gene: TRBJ2-7; CDR3nt: TGTGCCAGCAGCTTAGAAGTTACGCCCTACGAGCAGTACTTC; CDR3aa: CASSLEVTPYEQYF
abundance: .; d_gene: TRBD2; v_gene: TRBV6-2/TRBV6-3; j_gene: TRBJ2-1; CDR3nt: TGTGCCAGCAGCTCCACTAGCGGGGGGGCCATAAATGAGCAGTTCTTC; CDR3aa: CASSSTSGGAINEQFF
abundance: .; d_gene: .; v_gene: TRBV27; j_gene: TRBJ1-1; CDR3nt: TGTGCCAGCAGCTCCCCCGCAGGGATTGGCACTGAAGCTTTCTTT; CDR3aa: CASSSPAGIGTEAFF
abundance: few; d_gene: TRBD2; v_gene: TRBV27; j_gene: TRBJ2-5; CDR3nt: TGTGCCAGCAGCTTAGGGCCCACTAGCGGTGAGACCCAGTACTTC; CDR3aa: CASSLGPTSGETQYF